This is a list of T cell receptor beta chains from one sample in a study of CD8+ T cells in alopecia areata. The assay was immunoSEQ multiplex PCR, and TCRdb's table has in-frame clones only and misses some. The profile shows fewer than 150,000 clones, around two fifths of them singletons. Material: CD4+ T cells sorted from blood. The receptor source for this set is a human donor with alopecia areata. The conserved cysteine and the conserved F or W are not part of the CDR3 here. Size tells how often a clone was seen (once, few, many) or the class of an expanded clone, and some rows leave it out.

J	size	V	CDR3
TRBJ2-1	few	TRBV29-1	SVVRGGAPNEQF
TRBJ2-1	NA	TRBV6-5	ASSSDWQGRNEQF
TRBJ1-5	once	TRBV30	AWSGTGRQPQH
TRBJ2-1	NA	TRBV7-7	ASSLGLRDEQF
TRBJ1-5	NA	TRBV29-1	SVMDSNQPQH
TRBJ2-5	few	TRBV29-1	SVEPLAGGQETQY
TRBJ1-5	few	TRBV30	AWSVLGGNQPQH
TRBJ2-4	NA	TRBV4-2	ASSHLDRTNIQY
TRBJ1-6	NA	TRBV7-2	ASSMGGTDMTLH
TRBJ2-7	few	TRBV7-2	ASRKTGGSYEQY
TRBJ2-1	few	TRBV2	ASPGTGQVEQF
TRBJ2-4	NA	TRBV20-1	SAQDRVSQY
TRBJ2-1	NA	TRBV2	ASRDYNEQF
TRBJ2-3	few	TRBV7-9	ASSRDSPTDTQY
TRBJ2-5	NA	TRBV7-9	ASSLTAPETQY
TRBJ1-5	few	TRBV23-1	ASSPLGTVYQPQH
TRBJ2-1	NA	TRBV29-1	SGGPTGHEQF
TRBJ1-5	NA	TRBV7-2	ASSPPGGTGPQH
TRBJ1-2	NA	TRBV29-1	SGQEANYGYT
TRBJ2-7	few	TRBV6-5	ASSRGLAGEQY
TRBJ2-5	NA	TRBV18	ASSPRIAGGETQY
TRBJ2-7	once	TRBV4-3	ASSVGDGTYEQY
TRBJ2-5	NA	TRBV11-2	ASSLDQETQY